One T cell receptor (beta chain) is described in this entry. Antigen specificity is unknown. The data stem from a study of cytomegalovirus exposure and HLA in healthy donors. Study at large: Around 80 million unique TCR sequences came from HLA-typed donors in an early release. Study-wide results and limits: Segments of the TCR beta V type were, in most cases, productive about 90% or about 30% of the time in an earlier analysis. Several V segments, TRBV6-2 and TRBV6-3 among them, could not be told apart and were dropped.

With 60 Vbeta and 13 Jbeta primers, the PCR was carried out. The authors' processing: Later, an analysis found about 80 million unique TCR beta chains, and about 9.9 million of these were shared. This table comes from immunoSEQ multiplex PCR, and its TCRdb copy is limited to in-frame clones, with some not included. The V and J calls and clone size are taken from that table; D and trimming were inferred from the DNA. The table includes about 190,000 clones, 81% detected once. V was clipped by 6 bases and J by 1 base; unmatched bases: 4. Germline V gene data show CDR1 as WSHSY and CDR2 as SAAADI. The CDR3 contains 14 residues.

The V gene is TRBV10-2, the J gene TRBJ2-5, with 8 bases that match TRBD2. This receptor was taken from a man aged 50 to 60 in good health and CMV-seronegative. The material sequenced was PBMCs. CDR3 region: CASRTAGAQETQYF. The DNA of the CDR3 is TGCGCCAGCAGAACAGCGGGAGCCCAAGAGACCCAGTACTTC.